Following are 20 T cell receptor beta chains from one sample sequenced in a study of blood T cell repertoires in COVID-19. Generated by immunoSEQ multiplex PCR, the TCRdb table keeps only in-frame clones and is missing some. The sample records about 250,000 clones, more than 85% being singletons. The sequenced material came from PBMCs or T cells enriched from blood (not recorded which). These receptors came from a man aged 35-49 years who had recovered from COVID-19.

The chain is built from TRBV7-9 and TRBJ2-1, with TRBD2 matching 8 bases. V trimming: 2 bases; J trimming: 7 bases; junction bases outside the gene matches: 10. The CDR3 loop spans 16 amino acids. The V gene's germline CDR1 is SEHNR and CDR2 FQNEAQ (reference sequence). Written as DNA, the CDR3 is TGTGCCAGCAGCTTAAAGGGGACTAGACTTATGAATGAGCAGTTCTTC. Its translation is CASSLKGTRLMNEQFF.

The chain has TRBV7-9 and TRBJ2-2; 8 positions match TRBD1. This CDR3 is built from 15 residues. Trimming took 1 base from V and 4 from J; bases not matched to a gene: 2. Germline V CDR1 and CDR2: SEHNR, FQNEAQ (reference sequence). The CDR3 here is CASSLGGTGTGELFF. In DNA form, the CDR3 reads TGTGCCAGCAGCTTAGGGGGGACAGGCACCGGGGAGCTGTTTTTT.

This clone occurred once. V and J are TRBV7-9 and TRBJ2-1; tentatively, D is TRBD2 (6 bases). Germline V gives CDR1 SEHNR, CDR2 FQNEAQ (reference sequence). With 5 bases removed from V and 6 bases from J, the gap between germline ends came to 14 bases. The CDR3 loop spans 14 amino acids. The CDR3 DNA sequence: TGTGCCAGCAGCAGTATGACGGGAGTCAATGAGCAGTTCTTC. Amino acid sequence: CASSSMTGVNEQFF.

The chain recombines TRBV5-5 with TRBJ1-1, with D hard to call. This CDR3 has 15 residues. Between the trimmed V and J ends, which lost 4 bases and 0 bases, there was a span of 13 bases. Germline CDR1 is SGHKS and CDR2 is YYEKEE (reference sequence). CDR3 DNA: TGTGCCAGCAGCATCCAACAGAGTCTGAACACTGAAGCTTTCTTT. Translating it yields CASSIQQSLNTEAFF.

This chain connects TRBV5-6 to TRBJ1-2, with 9 bases lining up with TRBD1. This CDR3 has 15 amino acids. V was clipped by 4 bases and J by 7 bases; unmatched bases: 11. The germline gives CDR1 SGHDT, CDR2 YYEEEE. Here the CDR3 reads CASSPKQGALFGYTF. Written as DNA, the CDR3 is TGTGCCAGCAGCCCAAAACAGGGGGCCTTGTTTGGCTACACCTTC.

This chain joins TRBV10-3 and TRBJ1-5; D is possibly TRBD1 (6 bases). Trimming removed 6 bases from V and 3 bases from J, with 15 bases in between. Per the germline V gene, CDR1 is ENHRY and CDR2 is SYGVKD. The CDR3 has 15 residues. The CDR3 loop is CAISGLGGFNQPQHF. CDR3 sequence (DNA): TGTGCCATCAGCGGTCTAGGGGGTTTCAATCAGCCCCAGCATTTT.

This CDR3 is CASSLGHRGTADEQYF. In DNA form, the CDR3 reads TGTGCCAGCAGCTTAGGGCACAGGGGCACAGCGGACGAGCAGTACTTC. J is TRBJ2-7 and V is TRBV7-2; TRBD1 aligns across 7 bases. The germline gives CDR1 SGHTA, CDR2 FQGNSA. Trimming removed 1 base from V and 5 bases from J; junction bases left unmatched: 11. This CDR3 contains 16 residues. The whole variable domain, filled in from reference TRBV7-2 and TRBJ2-7, reads GAGVSQSPSNKVTEKGKDVELRCDPISGHTALYWYRQSLGQGLEFLIYFQGNSAPDKSGLPSDRFSAERTGGSVSTLTIQRTQQEDSAVYLCASSLGHRGTADEQYFGPGTRLTVT.

The CDR3 sequence: CASSLKGQGHNEQFF. CDR3 coding DNA: TGTGCCAGCAGCCTTAAGGGACAGGGCCACAATGAGCAGTTCTTC. This chain connects TRBV9 to TRBJ2-1, with TRBD1 matching 9 bases. This CDR3 is 15 amino acids long. V dropped 4 bases and J dropped 5; count of bases not matched to a gene: 7. The germline gives CDR1 SGDLS, CDR2 YYNGEE. Combining the CDR3 with reference TRBV9 and TRBJ2-1 gives the whole variable domain DSGVTQTPKHLITATGQRVTLRCSPRSGDLSVYWYQQSLDQGLQFLIQYYNGEERAKGNILERFSAQQFPDLHSELNLSSLELGDSALYFCASSLKGQGHNEQFFGPGTRLTVL.

On this clone: This could be a read error, since a much larger clone is one nucleotide away. This sequence joins TRBV5-4 and TRBJ2-7, with a possible D match to TRBD1 (5 bases). The V gene lost 6 bases and the J gene lost 6 bases, with 13 bases spanning the gap. This CDR3 is 12 amino acids long. Germline V lookup: CDR1 SGHNT, CDR2 YYREEE (reference sequence). The CDR3 here is CASNSEDIEQYF. In nucleotides, the CDR3 is TGTGCCAGCAACTCCGAGGACATCGAGCAGTACTTC.

This chain links TRBV4-1 with TRBJ1-1, with 7 bases aligning to TRBD1. Germline-derived CDR1 and CDR2 are MGHRA and YSYEKL. Trimming cost V 3 bases and J 3 bases; bases outside gene matches: 10. The CDR3 covers 16 residues. For the CDR3, the DNA is TGCGCCAGCAGCCACTCCTCCAGGACAGGAGACACTGAAGCTTTCTTT. Protein product: CASSHSSRTGDTEAFF.

This sequence joins TRBV5-1 and TRBJ2-6, with TRBD1 identical over 9 bases. Germline CDR1 is SGHRS and CDR2 is YFSETQ. The length of the CDR3 is 19 residues. The V gene end was trimmed by 0 bases and the J gene end by 3 bases; junction bases not matched to a gene: 10. In DNA form, the CDR3 reads TGCGCCAGCAGCTTGGGTGGACTACAGGGGGCGCTTGGGGCCAACGTCCTGACTTTC. This gives the protein CASSLGGLQGALGANVLTF.

The chain couples TRBV19 to TRBJ1-3; D is uncertain. Germline CDR1 reads LNHDA; CDR2 reads SQIVND (reference sequence). V gave up 7 bases and J gave up 0 bases, with 4 bases separating them. CDR3 length equals 12 residues. The DNA of the CDR3 is TGTGCCAGTACCTACTCTGGAAACACCATATATTTT. Its translation: CASTYSGNTIYF.

The CDR3 coding sequence is TGTGCCAGCACGGTAGGGACTCCGACCTACGAGCAGTACTTC. Its translation is CASTVGTPTYEQYF. The chain employs TRBV28 and TRBJ2-7, with D perhaps matching TRBD2 (6 bases). Trimming stripped 7 bases from V and 2 bases from J, with 15 bases between. The CDR3 has 14 residues. Germline CDR1 MDHEN, CDR2 SYDVKM.

In its sample, this clone was seen once. The chain is built from TRBV6-5 and TRBJ1-5; TRBD1 matches 7 bases. Germline V gene data show CDR1 as MNHEY and CDR2 as SVGAGI. The CDR3 contains 16 residues. V shed 0 bases, J shed 5 bases, and the junction held 7 bases outside the gene matches. CDR3 sequence: CASSYSKYQGDQPQHF. Here the CDR3 DNA reads TGTGCCAGCAGTTACTCGAAATATCAGGGGGATCAGCCCCAGCATTTT.

The chain's CDR3 is CASSFYTQHLTGLNQPQHF. The DNA of the CDR3 is TGTGCCAGCAGCTTCTATACCCAACACCTGACAGGTCTGAATCAGCCCCAGCATTTT. This sequence joins TRBV7-2 and TRBJ1-5; weak D call: TRBD1 (6 bases). The germline CDR1 and CDR2 sequences are SGHTA and FQGNSA. This CDR3 comprises 19 residues. The V and J ends lost 3 bases and 4 bases respectively, with 25 bases between them.

This chain links TRBV7-2 with TRBJ2-1, with TRBD1 matching 9 bases. The V gene's germline CDR1 is SGHTA and CDR2 FQGNSA. The trim removed 5 bases at V and 1 base at J, leaving 15 bases unmatched. This CDR3 has 19 residues. CDR3 nucleotides: TGTGCCAGCAGCCCGAACCGGCCACGACAGGGGGAGTCCTACAATGAGCAGTTCTTC. This sequence encodes CASSPNRPRQGESYNEQFF.

The V and J genes are TRBV29-1 and TRBJ1-1; D is uncertain. Germline CDR1 and CDR2: SQVTM and ANQGSEA. V dropped 4 bases and J dropped 1 base, with 4 bases sitting between them. The CDR3 consists of 11 residues. Here the CDR3 reads CSVVANTEAFF. The CDR3 DNA sequence: TGCAGCGTTGTGGCGAACACTGAAGCTTTCTTT.

This rearrangement joins TRBV9 to TRBJ2-7, with 8 bases identical to TRBD2. The V segment lost 4 bases and the J segment 0 bases; nucleotides outside the gene matches: 6. Germline assignment: CDR1 SGDLS and CDR2 YYNGEE. This CDR3 has 15 amino acids. In nucleotides, the CDR3 is TGTGCCAGCAGCCCGCAGAGCGGGAGCTCCTACGAGCAGTACTTC. Its protein is CASSPQSGSSYEQYF.

This clone was counted a few times. V usage is TRBV23-1 and J usage is TRBJ1-4; 10 bases map to TRBD1. TRBV23-1 is noted as an ORF with a role that remains uncertain. Trimming took 0 bases from V and 7 from J; bases not matched to a gene: 11. CDR3 size: 18 residues. The CDR3 DNA is TGCGCCAGCAGTCAATCGCGCCGCGACAGGGGGCTGGGTGAAAAACTGTTTTTT. Amino acid sequence: CASSQSRRDRGLGEKLFF.

The chain carries TRBV3-1 (or the pseudogene TRBV3-2) and TRBJ1-6, with TRBD1 matching over 10 bases. CDR1 LGHDT and CDR2 YNNKEL come from the germline V gene (reference sequence). The CDR3 has 15 amino acids. V dropped 3 bases and J dropped 7; count of bases not matched to a gene: 3. CDR3 protein: CASSHGQGVNSPLHF. DNA for the CDR3: TGTGCCAGCAGCCATGGACAGGGGGTAAATTCACCCCTCCACTTT.